Shown below are 11 T cell receptor beta chains from a single sample sequenced in a study of cytomegalovirus exposure and HLA in healthy donors. The PCR was carried out with 60 Vbeta primers and 13 Jbeta primers. This table comes from immunoSEQ multiplex PCR, and its TCRdb copy is limited to in-frame clones, with some not included. The sample yields approximately 100,000 clones, about 79% seen once. Sequencing was carried out using PBMCs. These receptors were collected from a woman younger than 30 in good health and CMV-seronegative.

The V call is TRBV5-1, the J call TRBJ1-2; no clear D gene. Looked up from germline, CDR1 is SGHRS and CDR2 is YFSETQ. V lost 0 bases to trimming and J lost 7 bases, with 13 bases between them. CDR3 length: 14 amino acids. The CDR3 reads CASSLGAGIGGYTF. The CDR3 nucleotides read TGCGCCAGCAGCTTGGGAGCGGGAATTGGTGGCTACACCTTC. Full variable domain (remainder filled in from reference TRBV5-1 and TRBJ1-2): KAGVTQTPRYLIKTRGQQVTLSCSPISGHRSVSWYQQTPGQGLQFLFEYFSETQRNKGNFPGRFSGRQFSNSRSEMNVSTLELGDSALYLCASSLGAGIGGYTFGSGTRLTVV.

The chain joins TRBV7-2 to TRBJ2-6; 9 bases map to TRBD2. Germline V gene data show CDR1 as SGHTA and CDR2 as FQGNSA. The V gene end was trimmed by 5 bases and the J gene end by 2 bases; junction bases not matched to a gene: 13. This CDR3 spans 19 amino acids. The chain's CDR3 is CASSLSSAGGLAGANVLTF. CDR3 DNA sequence: TGTGCCAGCAGCCTCTCCTCCGCGGGGGGGCTCGCTGGGGCCAACGTCCTGACTTTC.

CDR3 coding DNA: TGTGCCAGCAGCTTCGCAGGGGGTGGCTATGGCTACACCTTC. It translates to CASSFAGGGYGYTF. The chain combines TRBV7-2 with TRBJ1-2, with 7 bases fitting TRBD1. Germline lookup yields CDR1 SGHTA and CDR2 FQGNSA. There are 14 residues in the CDR3. V lost 3 bases, J lost 4 bases, and 5 bases stayed unmatched.

This chain connects TRBV9 to TRBJ2-3; the match to TRBD1 covers 9 bases. The CDR3 is 17 amino acids. From germline, CDR1 is SGDLS and CDR2 YYNGEE. After removal of 4 bases from V and 1 base from J, the junction contained 10 bases not matched to a gene. In nucleotides, the CDR3 is TGTGCCAGCAGCCCCCCCGAGAGGACAGGGGGCACAGATACGCAGTATTTT. Its translation: CASSPPERTGGTDTQYF. Variable domain in full (rest from reference TRBV9 and TRBJ2-3): DSGVTQTPKHLITATGQRVTLRCSPRSGDLSVYWYQQSLDQGLQFLIQYYNGEERAKGNILERFSAQQFPDLHSELNLSSLELGDSALYFCASSPPERTGGTDTQYFGPGTRLTVL.

V gene TRBV6-1 combines with J gene TRBJ2-4, with 9 bases matching TRBD1. CDR3 length: 15 residues. Looked up from germline, CDR1 is MNHNS and CDR2 is SASEGT. The ends lost 6 bases at V and 1 base at J; junction bases unmatched: 4. Written as DNA, the CDR3 is TGTGCCAGCAGACAGGGGGCTCTCGCCAAAAACATTCAGTACTTC. Amino acid sequence: CASRQGALAKNIQYF.

This chain links TRBV5-1 with TRBJ2-3; D ambiguous. CDR1 and CDR2 (germline): SGHRS, YFSETQ. V lost 1 base to trimming and J lost 2 bases, with 8 bases between them. The CDR3 totals 14 residues. In DNA form, the CDR3 reads TGCGCCAGCAGCTTGCTCAGGTTCACAGATACGCAGTATTTT. Translation gives CASSLLRFTDTQYF.

Comments on this clone: The sample contains more than one DNA sequence encoding this CDR3. The J gene is TRBJ1-3, the V gene TRBV19, with unresolved D. Germline CDR1 LNHDA, CDR2 SQIVND (reference sequence). With 3 bases removed from V and 0 bases from J, the gap between germline ends came to 9 bases. This CDR3 comprises 15 residues. This CDR3 is CASSIGRSSGNTIYF. The CDR3 DNA reads as TGTGCCAGTAGTATTGGCAGAAGCTCTGGAAACACCATATATTTT.

The genes are TRBV28 and TRBJ2-1; TRBD2 aligns across 7 bases. CDR1 MDHEN and CDR2 SYDVKM come from the germline V gene. The CDR3 sequence is 15 residues long. V dropped 0 bases and J dropped 2; count of bases not matched to a gene: 1. The CDR3 here is CASSLWGGTYNEQFF. CDR3 in DNA: TGTGCCAGCAGTTTATGGGGGGGGACCTACAATGAGCAGTTCTTC.

The chain is built from TRBV4-1 and TRBJ2-1; 9 nucleotides agree with TRBD2. Germline values: CDR1 MGHRA, CDR2 YSYEKL. The CDR3 is 18 amino acids. The trim removed 4 bases at V and 5 bases at J, leaving 15 bases unmatched. CDR3 DNA: TGCGCCAGCAGCCCCGTTTTTCTGGGACTAGCAACCAACAATGAGCAGTTCTTC. Amino acids: CASSPVFLGLATNNEQFF.

The chain combines TRBV30 with TRBJ1-3; D is perhaps TRBD1 (5 bases). CDR3 length: 14 amino acids. The ends were cut back, 0 bases at V and 4 bases at J, with 10 bases in the middle. The germline V gene has CDR1 GTSNPN and CDR2 SVGIG (reference sequence). CDR3 coding DNA: TGTGCCTGGAGTGTTCAGGGAGGCGGAAACACCATATATTTT. Translated, it gives CAWSVQGGGNTIYF. The entire variable domain, with the rest obtained from reference TRBV30 and TRBJ1-3, is as follows: SQTIHQWPATLVQPVGSPLSLECTVEGTSNPNLYWYRQAAGRGLQLLFYSVGIGQISSEVPQNLSASRPQDRQFILSSKKLLLSDSGFYLCAWSVQGGGNTIYFGEGSWLTVV.

The chain has TRBV5-3 and TRBJ2-7; TRBD2 is a possible D gene (5 bases). TRBV5-3 is an ORF, with its function uncertain. V lost 2 bases and J lost 9, with 15 bases in between. The CDR3 is 13 amino acids. CDR3 coding DNA: TGTGCCAGAAGCTTCCGGACCGGGAAGGGGCAGTACTTC. It encodes CARSFRTGKGQYF.